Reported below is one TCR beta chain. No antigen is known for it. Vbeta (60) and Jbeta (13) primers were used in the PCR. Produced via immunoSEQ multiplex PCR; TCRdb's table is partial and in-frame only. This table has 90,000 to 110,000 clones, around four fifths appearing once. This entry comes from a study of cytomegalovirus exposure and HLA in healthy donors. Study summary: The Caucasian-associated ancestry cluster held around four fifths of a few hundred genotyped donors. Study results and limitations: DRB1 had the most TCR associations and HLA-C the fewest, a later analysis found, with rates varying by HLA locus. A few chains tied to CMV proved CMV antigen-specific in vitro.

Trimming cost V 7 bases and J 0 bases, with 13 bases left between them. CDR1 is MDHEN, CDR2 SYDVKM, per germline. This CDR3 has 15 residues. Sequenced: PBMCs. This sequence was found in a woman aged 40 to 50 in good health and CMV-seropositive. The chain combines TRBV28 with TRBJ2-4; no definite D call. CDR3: CASIKVRQAKNIQYF. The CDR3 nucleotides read TGTGCCAGCATAAAGGTCAGACAAGCCAAAAACATTCAGTACTTC.